This T cell receptor (beta chain) was obtained from a study of blood T cell repertoires in COVID-19. Study information: COVID-19 samples, acute and convalescent, were from the United States, Italy and Spain. Sources were T cells, B-cell-depleted T cells, or PBMCs; the material itself was cDNA or gDNA.

In the original processing: Amplification from reference gene primers served as the basis for estimated nucleated cell counts. TCRdb's table, derived via immunoSEQ multiplex PCR, lists solely in-frame clones and lacks some. V, J and clone size are taken as reported in that table, and D and trimming were inferred from the DNA itself. Found here are about 73,000 clones, about 86% of them singletons; the top ten hold around 28%. The CDR3 extends over 18 amino acids. Trimming shortened V by 0 bases and J by 3 bases, and 17 bases separated the two germline ends. CDR1 is MNHEY, CDR2 SVGEGT, per germline. The rearrangement joins TRBV6-2 or TRBV6-3 to TRBJ1-4, with a possible D match to TRBD1 (5 bases). The receptor was derived from a human donor in a cohort sampled during active COVID-19. Material for sequencing was peripheral blood. CDR3 sequence (DNA): TGTGCCAGCAGTTACTCGATTACGCAGGGCGCAGCTAATGAAAAACTGTTTTTT. This gives the protein CASSYSITQGAANEKLFF.